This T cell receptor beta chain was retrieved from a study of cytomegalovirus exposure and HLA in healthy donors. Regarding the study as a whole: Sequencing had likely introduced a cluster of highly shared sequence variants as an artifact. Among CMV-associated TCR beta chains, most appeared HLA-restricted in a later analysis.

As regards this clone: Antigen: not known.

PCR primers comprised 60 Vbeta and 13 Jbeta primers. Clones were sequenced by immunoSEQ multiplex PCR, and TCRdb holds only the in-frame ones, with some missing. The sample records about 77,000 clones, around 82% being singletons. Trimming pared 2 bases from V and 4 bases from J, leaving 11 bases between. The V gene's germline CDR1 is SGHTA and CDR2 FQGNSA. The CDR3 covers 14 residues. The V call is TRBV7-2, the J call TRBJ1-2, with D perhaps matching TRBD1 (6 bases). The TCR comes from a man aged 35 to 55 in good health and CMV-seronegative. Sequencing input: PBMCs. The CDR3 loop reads CASSLYRTAYGYTF. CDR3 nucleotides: TGTGCCAGCAGCTTATACAGGACAGCCTATGGCTACACCTTC.